The clone carrying this T cell receptor beta chain showed up just a few times. Its target is not known. This CDR3 is 16 amino acids long. In germline, CDR1 is SNHLY, CDR2 FYNNEI. Deletions cut 2 bases from V and 10 bases from J, with 22 bases between. The record originates from a study of identical twins. Study-level points and caveats: Modelling underestimated the level of out-of-frame TCR alpha sharing observed in monozygotic twins. There was an excess of low generation probability in the out-of-frame alpha sequences that twins shared.

MiXCR was run by TCRdb on the 5' RACE reads, yielding one entry per CDR3 protein. Counted here are some 630,000 distinct CDR3 sequences, less than 9% occurring once; the ten biggest clones make up 1.6%. Separately, the same data were catalogued under a study of yellow fever vaccine responses in identical twins. Turning to that study: Twins reportedly had a vaccine T cell response that seemed partly convergent, partly personalized.

The J gene is TRBJ2-3, the V gene TRBV2; D perhaps matches TRBD1 (6 bases). The sequence derives from a woman under 30 in good health. The sample comprised PBMCs. This CDR3 is CASSEFGGASEGAQYF. The CDR3, as DNA: TGTGCCAGCAGTGAATTTGGGGGCGCAAGCGAAGGGGCGCAGTATTTT.